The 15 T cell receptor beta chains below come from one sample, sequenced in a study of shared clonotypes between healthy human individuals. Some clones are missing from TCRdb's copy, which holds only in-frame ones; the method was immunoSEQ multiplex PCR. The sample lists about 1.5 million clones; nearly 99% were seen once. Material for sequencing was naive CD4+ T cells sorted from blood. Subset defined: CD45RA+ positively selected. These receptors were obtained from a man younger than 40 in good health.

CDR3 nucleotides: TGTGCCAGCAGCCCAGCATTGGGGACAGTTAACACTGAAGCTTTCTTT. Amino acid sequence: CASSPALGTVNTEAFF. This rearrangement joins TRBV7-8 to TRBJ1-1; 7 bases map to TRBD1. CDR1 is SGHVS, CDR2 FQNEAQ, per germline. After removal of 5 bases from V and 2 bases from J, the junction contained 11 bases not matched to a gene. The CDR3 has 16 amino acids.

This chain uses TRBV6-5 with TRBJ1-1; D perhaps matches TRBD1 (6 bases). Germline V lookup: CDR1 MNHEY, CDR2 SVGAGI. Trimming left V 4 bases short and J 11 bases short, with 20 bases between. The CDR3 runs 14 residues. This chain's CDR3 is CASSLDSSILEAFF. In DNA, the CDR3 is TGTGCCAGCAGTTTGGACAGTTCCATCCTTGAGGCTTTCTTT.

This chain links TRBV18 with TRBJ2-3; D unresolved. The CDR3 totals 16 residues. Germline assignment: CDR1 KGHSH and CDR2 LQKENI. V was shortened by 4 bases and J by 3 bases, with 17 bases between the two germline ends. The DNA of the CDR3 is TGTGCCAGCTCACATACGGATAGAGCCCTAACAGATACGCAGTATTTT. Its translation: CASSHTDRALTDTQYF.

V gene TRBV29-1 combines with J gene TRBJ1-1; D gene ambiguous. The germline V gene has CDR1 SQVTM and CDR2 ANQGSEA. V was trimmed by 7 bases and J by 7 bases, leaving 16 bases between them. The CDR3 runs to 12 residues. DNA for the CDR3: TGCAGCGCCGAAGGGCGCAGTTTTGAAGCTTTCTTT. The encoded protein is CSAEGRSFEAFF.

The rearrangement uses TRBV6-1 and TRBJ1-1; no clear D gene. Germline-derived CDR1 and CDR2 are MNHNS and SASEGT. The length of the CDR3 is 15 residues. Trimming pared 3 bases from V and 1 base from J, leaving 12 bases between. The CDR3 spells CASSDLGRTNTEAFF. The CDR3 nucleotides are TGTGCCAGCAGTGATTTGGGCAGGACGAACACTGAAGCTTTCTTT.

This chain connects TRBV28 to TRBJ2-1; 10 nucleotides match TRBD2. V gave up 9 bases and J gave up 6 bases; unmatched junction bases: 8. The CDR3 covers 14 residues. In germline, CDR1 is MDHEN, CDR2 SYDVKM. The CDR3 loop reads CASSGTSVSNEQFF. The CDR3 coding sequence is TGTGCCAGTTCCGGGACTAGCGTAAGCAATGAGCAGTTCTTC.

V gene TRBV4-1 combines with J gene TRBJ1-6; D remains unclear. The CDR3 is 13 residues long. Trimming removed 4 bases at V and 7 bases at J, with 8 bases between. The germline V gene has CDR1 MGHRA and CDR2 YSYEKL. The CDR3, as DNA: TGCGCCAGCAGCCCGGTCAAAAATTCACCCCTCCACTTT. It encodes CASSPVKNSPLHF.

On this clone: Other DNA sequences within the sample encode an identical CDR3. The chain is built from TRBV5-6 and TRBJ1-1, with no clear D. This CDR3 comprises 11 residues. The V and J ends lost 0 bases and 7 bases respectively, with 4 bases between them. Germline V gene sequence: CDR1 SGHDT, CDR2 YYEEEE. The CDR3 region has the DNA TGTGCCAGCAGCTTGGGAAGTGAAGCTTTCTTT. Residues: CASSLGSEAFF.

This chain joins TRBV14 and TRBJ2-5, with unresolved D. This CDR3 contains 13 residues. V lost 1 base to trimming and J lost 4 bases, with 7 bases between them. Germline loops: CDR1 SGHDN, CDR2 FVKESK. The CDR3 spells CASSQAGGETQYF. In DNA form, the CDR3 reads TGTGCCAGCAGCCAAGCTGGCGGAGAGACCCAGTACTTC.

Here the CDR3 reads CASSIQTLRGGGQPQHF. Here the CDR3 DNA reads TGTGCCAGTAGTATCCAGACCCTGAGGGGTGGAGGTCAGCCCCAGCATTTT. The V call is TRBV19, the J call TRBJ1-5, with D maybe TRBD1 (5 bases). Trimming took 3 bases from V and 6 from J, leaving 21 bases between them. This CDR3 contains 17 residues. From germline, CDR1 is LNHDA and CDR2 SQIVND (reference sequence).

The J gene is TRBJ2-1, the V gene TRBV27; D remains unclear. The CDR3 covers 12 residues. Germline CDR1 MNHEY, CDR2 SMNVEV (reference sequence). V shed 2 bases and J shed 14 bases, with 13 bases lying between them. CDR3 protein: CASSLVGVEEFF. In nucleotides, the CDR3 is TGTGCCAGCAGTTTAGTAGGAGTGGAAGAGTTCTTC.

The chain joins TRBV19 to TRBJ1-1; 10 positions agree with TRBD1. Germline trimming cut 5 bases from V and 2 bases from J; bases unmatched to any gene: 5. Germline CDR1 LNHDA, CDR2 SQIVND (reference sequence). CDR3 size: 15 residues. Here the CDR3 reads CASSLGTGANTEAFF. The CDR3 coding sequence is TGTGCCAGTAGTCTTGGGACAGGGGCAAACACTGAAGCTTTCTTT.

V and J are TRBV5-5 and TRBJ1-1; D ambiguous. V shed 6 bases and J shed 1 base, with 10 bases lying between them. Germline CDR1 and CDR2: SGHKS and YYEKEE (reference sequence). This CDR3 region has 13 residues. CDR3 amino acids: CASTRAPNTEAFF. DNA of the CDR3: TGTGCCAGCACCCGGGCCCCGAACACTGAAGCTTTCTTT.

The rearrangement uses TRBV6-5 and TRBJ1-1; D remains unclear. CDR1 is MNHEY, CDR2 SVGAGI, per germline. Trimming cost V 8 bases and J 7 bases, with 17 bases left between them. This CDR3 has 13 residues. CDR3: CASHTRRLNEAFF. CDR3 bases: TGTGCCAGCCATACCAGGAGGCTTAATGAAGCTTTCTTT.

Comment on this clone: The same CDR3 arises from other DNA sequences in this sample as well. The CDR3 coding sequence is TGTGCCAGCTCACCGGGACTAGCGGGAGGAAATGAGCAGTTCTTC. It yields the protein CASSPGLAGGNEQFF. V usage is TRBV18 and J usage is TRBJ2-1, with 15 bases fitting TRBD2. The V segment lost 3 bases and the J segment 7 bases; nucleotides outside the gene matches: 1. The CDR3 runs 15 residues. Germline-derived CDR1 and CDR2 are KGHSH and LQKENI.